The clone carrying this T cell receptor (beta chain) was detected many times. Whole blood was used without fractionation, so all unsorted peripheral T cells were included. The data derive from a study of HIV-infected patients and healthy controls. Alpha and beta constant-region primers primed reverse transcription of around 500 ng RNA. Each of the alpha and beta chains got its own library through chain-specific third strand synthesis with indices. In TCRdb, the 5' RACE reads were re-called with MiXCR into one record per CDR3 protein. The profile shows some 5,000 distinct CDR3 sequences, roughly 8.2% of them singletons. CDR3 length: 23 amino acids. Germline V gene sequence: CDR1 SEHNR, CDR2 FQNEAQ (reference sequence). The V end lost 2 bases, the J end lost 0 bases, and 32 bases lay between the germline ends.

V is TRBV7-9 and J is TRBJ2-4; a possible D gene is TRBD1 (6 bases). This sequence was found in an adult with HIV infection. The source material was blood, sampled before antiretroviral therapy. The CDR3 reads CASSLIHFLDPGVPNRAKNIQYF. For the CDR3, the DNA is TGTGCCAGCAGCTTAATTCACTTCCTCGACCCAGGGGTCCCTAATAGAGCCAAAAACATTCAGTACTTC.